These T cell receptor beta chains were read from a single sample in a study of CD8 T cells in ankylosing spondylitis. TCRdb passed the 5' RACE reads through MiXCR, listing each CDR3 protein once. The table includes approximately 540,000 distinct CDR3 sequences, roughly 13% detected once. The sequenced material came from blood, either unsorted or a sorted T cell fraction (not recorded which). The receptors originated from a male donor with ankylosing spondylitis. The conserved cysteine and the conserved F or W are not part of the CDR3 here. Each record gives: V gene, J gene, CDR3 protein.

V: TRBV6-5; J: TRBJ1-1; CDR3: ASSYAGKNTEAF
V: TRBV15; J: TRBJ2-5; CDR3: ATSRGSTAEETQY
V: TRBV12-3/TRBV12-4; J: TRBJ1-6; CDR3: ASSFGSYNSPLH
V: TRBV20-1; J: TRBJ1-5; CDR3: SALQGGNQPQH
V: TRBV6-1; J: TRBJ2-1; CDR3: ASYSPGREEQF
V: TRBV9; J: TRBJ2-1; CDR3: ASSVFSGDNEQF
V: TRBV5-4; J: TRBJ2-5; CDR3: ASSLAAGEETQY
V: TRBV27; J: TRBJ2-1; CDR3: ASSPLGVNYNEQF
V: TRBV7-2; J: TRBJ2-2; CDR3: ASTSASRRSGELF
V: TRBV11-2; J: TRBJ2-7; CDR3: ASSFTSANYEQY
V: TRBV20-1; J: TRBJ1-1; CDR3: SARGQDPNTEAF
V: TRBV2; J: TRBJ1-1; CDR3: ASRAGGLTEAF
V: TRBV9; J: TRBJ1-5; CDR3: ASSAGQPNQPQH
V: TRBV2; J: TRBJ1-1; CDR3: ASSEVRQTPEAF
V: TRBV5-1; J: TRBJ2-4; CDR3: ASSEGQGGNIQY
V: TRBV11-2; J: TRBJ1-1; CDR3: ASSLVSLTMNTEAF
V: TRBV20-1; J: TRBJ1-5; CDR3: SARGVGHKGMGNQPQH
V: TRBV5-1; J: TRBJ2-1; CDR3: ASSPGSNNELF
V: TRBV20-1; J: TRBJ2-6; CDR3: SARVISGANVLT
V: TRBV20-1; J: TRBJ2-7; CDR3: SAGGQGIAEQY
V: TRBV7-9; J: TRBJ2-7; CDR3: ASSQKGTGYEQY
V: TRBV2; J: TRBJ2-3; CDR3: ASDRATDTQY
V: TRBV6-6; J: TRBJ1-6; CDR3: ASGDSGESPLH
V: TRBV5-1; J: TRBJ2-1; CDR3: ASSLGDRVDYNEQF
V: TRBV20-1; J: TRBJ2-1; CDR3: SARSSGRVSEQF
V: TRBV25-1; J: TRBJ1-5; CDR3: ASSGTWGQPQH
V: TRBV11-2; J: TRBJ1-2; CDR3: ASSLESRSLYGYT
V: TRBV4-1; J: TRBJ1-1; CDR3: ASSARPTGAYTEAF
V: TRBV12-3/TRBV12-4; J: TRBJ1-5; CDR3: ASTRGWGEIGNQPQH
V: TRBV4-1; J: TRBJ2-1; CDR3: ASSQVDRAYNEQF
V: TRBV20-1; J: TRBJ2-1; CDR3: SASERDEQF
V: TRBV20-1; J: TRBJ2-3; CDR3: SARTLSTDTQY
V: TRBV12-3/TRBV12-4; J: TRBJ2-1; CDR3: ASTTPRGSQF